The next 13 T cell receptor beta chains were all read from a single sample in a study of T cell responses to AZD1222 COVID-19 vaccine. Assay used: immunoSEQ multiplex PCR; TCRdb lists only in-frame clones, some missing. The sample includes 95,000 to 110,000 clones, around 90% seen only once; the top ten take approximately 4%. The source material was peripheral blood, sampled on day 0 of AZD1222 vaccination. The receptors derive from an adult in good health.

Points on this clone: The sample contains more than one DNA sequence encoding this CDR3. V and J are TRBV9 and TRBJ1-1; D gene unclear. V lost 2 bases to trimming and J lost 0 bases, with 8 bases between them. Germline-derived CDR1 and CDR2 are SGDLS and YYNGEE. The CDR3 contains 14 residues. The CDR3 reads CASSVAGMNTEAFF. Written as DNA, the CDR3 is TGTGCCAGCAGCGTCGCGGGGATGAACACTGAAGCTTTCTTT.

This chain links TRBV14 with TRBJ2-7; D unclear. This CDR3 spans 15 amino acids. Germline V gives CDR1 SGHDN, CDR2 FVKESK. Trimming stripped 4 bases from V and 0 bases from J, with 13 bases between. CDR3 nucleotide sequence: TGTGCCAGCAGCCTGGGTTGGGGTCCCTCCTACGAGCAGTACTTC. Translation gives CASSLGWGPSYEQYF.

V and J are TRBV6-5 and TRBJ1-1; possibly TRBD1 for D (5 bases). Trimming stripped 5 bases from V and 7 bases from J, with 11 bases between. From germline, CDR1 is MNHEY and CDR2 SVGAGI. This CDR3 has 12 residues. DNA of the CDR3: TGTGCCAGCAGTCGACCGGGGCTTGAAGCTTTCTTT. The encoded protein is CASSRPGLEAFF.

In its sample, this clone was seen once. The chain is built from TRBV29-1 and TRBJ1-2; 8 nucleotides match TRBD1. The CDR3 totals 13 residues. J gave up 8 bases and V 5 bases, and 10 bases lay outside the gene matches. From germline, CDR1 is SQVTM and CDR2 ANQGSEA. CDR3 amino acids: CSVFIPGQVGYTF. The CDR3, as DNA: TGCAGCGTTTTTATACCGGGACAGGTCGGCTACACCTTC.

This chain joins TRBV19 and TRBJ1-3; D is uncertain. The CDR3 is 18 residues long. Trimming stripped 6 bases from V and 1 base from J, with 22 bases between. Germline V lookup: CDR1 LNHDA, CDR2 SQIVND (reference sequence). For the CDR3, the DNA is TGTGCCAGTAGCCCCGCTGATGTGGGTTGGGGTTCTGGAAACACCATATATTTT. Translating gives CASSPADVGWGSGNTIYF. The full variable domain, with the rest looked up from reference TRBV19 and TRBJ1-3, is DGGITQSPKYLFRKEGQNVTLSCEQNLNHDAMYWYRQDPGQGLRLIYYSQIVNDFQKGDIAEGYSVSREKKESFPLTVTSAQKNPTAFYLCASSPADVGWGSGNTIYFGEGSWLTVV.

The chain combines TRBV9 with TRBJ2-1; D is ambiguous. Trimming removed 0 bases at V and 9 bases at J, with 13 bases between. The CDR3 sequence is 14 residues long. Germline CDR1 and CDR2: SGDLS and YYNGEE. In nucleotides, the CDR3 is TGTGCCAGCAGCGTAGCCGGGCGAGGTGCTGAGCAGTTCTTC. Translated: CASSVAGRGAEQFF.

This clone is categorized as medium-sized. This sequence joins TRBV11-2 and TRBJ2-5; 12 bases are shared with TRBD2. The CDR3 length is 16 residues. V trimming: 5 bases; J trimming: 4 bases; junction bases outside the gene matches: 8. CDR1 SGHAT and CDR2 FQNNGV come from the germline V gene. The CDR3 sequence: CASSTQLTSGRETQYF. For the CDR3, the DNA is TGTGCCAGCAGCACGCAACTGACTAGCGGGAGAGAGACCCAGTACTTC.

This clone has just one count. V and J are TRBV28 and TRBJ2-7; D unclear. This CDR3 is 13 amino acids long. Germline lookup yields CDR1 MDHEN and CDR2 SYDVKM. Trimming took 7 bases from V and 6 from J, leaving 16 bases between them. CDR3 sequence reads: CASMIPGVGEQYF. The CDR3 DNA follows: TGTGCCAGCATGATCCCGGGTGTGGGCGAGCAGTACTTC.

The rearrangement uses TRBV7-2 and TRBJ1-2; D remains unclear. V lost 1 base to trimming and J lost 1 base, with 4 bases between them. Germline lookup yields CDR1 SGHTA and CDR2 FQGNSA. CDR3 length: 13 amino acids. In nucleotides, the CDR3 is TGTGCCAGCAGCTTAGACGTTAACTATGGCTACACCTTC. Protein product: CASSLDVNYGYTF.

This chain connects TRBV18 to TRBJ1-3; D is ambiguous. V lost 0 bases and J 0 bases, leaving 6 bases between the germline ends. The CDR3 covers 15 residues. The germline V gene encodes CDR1 KGHSH and CDR2 LQKENI. CDR3 sequence (DNA): TGTGCCAGCTCACCACCGGGCCTCTCTGGAAACACCATATATTTT. It encodes CASSPPGLSGNTIYF. The full variable domain, with the rest looked up from reference TRBV18 and TRBJ1-3, is NAGVMQNPRHLVRRRGQEARLRCSPMKGHSHVYWYRQLPEEGLKFMVYLQKENIIDESGMPKERFSAEFPKEGPSILRIQQVVRGDSAAYFCASSPPGLSGNTIYFGEGSWLTVV.

The gene calls are TRBV27 and TRBJ1-1; D unclear. Trimming took 2 bases from V and 5 from J, leaving 9 bases between them. This CDR3 is 13 amino acids long. Germline CDR1 reads MNHEY; CDR2 reads SMNVEV (reference sequence). The CDR3: CASSLHPQTEAFF. The CDR3 DNA follows: TGTGCCAGCAGTTTACACCCACAGACTGAAGCTTTCTTT.

This chain joins TRBV7-2 and TRBJ1-2; 9 nucleotides agree with TRBD1. The CDR3 is 14 amino acids. The V gene's germline CDR1 is SGHTA and CDR2 FQGNSA. V trimming: 3 bases; J trimming: 5 bases; junction bases outside the gene matches: 4. CDR3 in DNA: TGTGCCAGCAGCTTGACAGGGGGGAAATATGGCTACACCTTC. Protein product: CASSLTGGKYGYTF.

The chain joins TRBV7-2 to TRBJ1-4, with D possibly TRBD1 on 5 matching bases. Deletions cut 5 bases from V and 4 bases from J, with 14 bases between. CDR1 SGHTA and CDR2 FQGNSA come from the germline V gene. The CDR3 consists of 15 residues. The CDR3 DNA reads TGTGCCAGCAGCCTCGAAGGGGCCAGTAATGAAAAACTGTTTTTT. Protein sequence: CASSLEGASNEKLFF.